This record covers a single T cell receptor beta chain. This sample is part of a study of control samples from healthy donors and cancer patients. The V gene's germline CDR1 is SGHRS and CDR2 YFSETQ. The CDR3 length is 15 residues. V was trimmed by 0 bases and J by 0 bases, leaving 6 bases between them. The protocol was immunoSEQ multiplex PCR, while the TCRdb copy is restricted to in-frame clones and leaves out a portion. The sample has approximately 120,000 clones; around 87% are singletons. The TCR was taken from a man aged 60 to 75 in good health. Material: blood. This chain joins TRBV5-1 and TRBJ1-4; possibly TRBD1 for D (5 bases). The CDR3 coding sequence is TGCGCCAGCAGCTTGGGGACAACAACTAATGAAAAACTGTTTTTT. Translation gives CASSLGTTTNEKLFF.